This T cell receptor (beta chain) was obtained from a study of OX40 agonist ivuxolimab in advanced cancers. Study-wide context: Ivuxolimab, an agonistic anti-OX40 (CD134) antibody, was given to patients. Head and neck, renal cell, melanoma or hepatocellular carcinoma were the cancers that dose-escalation patients had.

As regards this clone: Antigen unknown.

The ends were cut back, 3 bases at V and 2 bases at J, with 13 bases in the middle. This CDR3 region has 15 residues. Per germline, CDR1 WSHSY and CDR2 SAAADI. TCRdb's table, derived via immunoSEQ multiplex PCR, lists solely in-frame clones and lacks some. The data show about 58,000 clones, with over 75% seen just once and over 0.6% held by the top ten. General study points: The CD4+ and CD8+ T cells in the blood had expanded clonally by week 6 at 0.1 to 3.0 mg/kg.

The clonotype originates from an adult with an advanced solid tumor such as melanoma, head and neck, liver or kidney cancer. The rearrangement uses TRBV10-2 and TRBJ1-1, with a weak D call TRBD1 (6 bases). Sample: CD4+ or CD8+ T cells sorted from blood, taken in a trial of the OX40 agonist ivuxolimab. CDR3: CASSDSNRENTEAFF. CDR3 coding DNA: TGCGCCAGCAGTGACTCTAACAGGGAAAACACTGAAGCTTTCTTT.